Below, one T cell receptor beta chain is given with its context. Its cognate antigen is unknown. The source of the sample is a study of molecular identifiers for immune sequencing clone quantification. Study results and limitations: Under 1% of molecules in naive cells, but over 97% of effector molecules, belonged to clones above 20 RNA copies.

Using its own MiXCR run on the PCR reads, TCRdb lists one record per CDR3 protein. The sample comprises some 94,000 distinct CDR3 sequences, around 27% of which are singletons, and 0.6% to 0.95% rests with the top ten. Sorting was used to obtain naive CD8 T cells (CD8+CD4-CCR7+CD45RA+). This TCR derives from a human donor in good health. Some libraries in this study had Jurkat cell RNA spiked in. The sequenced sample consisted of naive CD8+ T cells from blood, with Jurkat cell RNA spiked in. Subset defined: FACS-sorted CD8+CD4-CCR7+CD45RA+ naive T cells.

The CDR3 nucleotides are TGTGCCAGCAGTGTTGGACAGTTTACAGGGTACAGTCAGTACTTC. It is translated as CASSVGQFTGYSQYF. This chain connects TRBV6-4 to TRBJ2-4; TRBD1 is a possible D gene (6 bases). Trimming removed 4 bases at V and 12 bases at J, with 22 bases between. Germline V gene sequence: CDR1 MRHNA, CDR2 SNTAGT. The CDR3 is made up of 15 amino acids.